This is a list of T cell receptor beta chains from one sample in a study of cytomegalovirus exposure and HLA in healthy donors. The assay was immunoSEQ multiplex PCR, and TCRdb's table has in-frame clones only and misses some. The repertoire table contains over 100,000 clones. The sample consisted of PBMCs. These TCRs come from a man between 18 and 35 years old in good health and CMV-seronegative. CDR3s include the opening cysteine and the closing phenylalanine or tryptophan. A D gene is named only where the DNA matches it firmly.

d_call	v_call	j_call	cdr3_nt	cdr3_aa
TRBD2	TRBV5-6	TRBJ2-1	TGTGCCAGCCGTAGCGGGAGGGTGTCCTACAATGAGCAGTTCTTC	CASRSGRVSYNEQFF
NA	TRBV7-3	TRBJ2-5	TGTGCCAGCAGCTTACCCGGGGAGACCCAGTACTTC	CASSLPGETQYF
NA	TRBV6-5	TRBJ1-5	TGTGCCAGCAGGTCCTCAGGTAGCAATCAGCCCCAGCATTTT	CASRSSGSNQPQHF
TRBD2	TRBV7-2	TRBJ2-7	TGTGCCAGCAGCTTAGCGGCCGGGGGGAACGCCTACGAGCAGTACTTC	CASSLAAGGNAYEQYF
NA	TRBV5-1	TRBJ1-5	TGCGCCAGCAGCTTGGCAGGGATGAACAATCAGCCCCAGCATTTT	CASSLAGMNNQPQHF
NA	TRBV6-5	TRBJ1-6	TGTGCCAGCAGTCTGATATGGGAGAGGAGTTCACCCCTCCACTTT	CASSLIWERSSPLHF
NA	TRBV30	TRBJ1-3	TGTGCCTGGAGATCCCTGAGTACGGGAAACACCATATATTTT	CAWRSLSTGNTIYF
TRBD1	TRBV29-1	TRBJ2-2	TGCAGCGGAGGGGACAGTTATGTGGAGCTGTTTTTT	CSGGDSYVELFF
NA	TRBV30	TRBJ1-2	TGTGCCTGGAGTGTACAATCACAGAGACCTAACTATGGCTACACCTTC	CAWSVQSQRPNYGYTF
NA	TRBV30	TRBJ2-2	TGTGCCTGGAGTCCCACAGCCGGGGAGCTGTTTTTT	CAWSPTAGELFF
NA	TRBV27	TRBJ1-5	TGTGCCAGCAGTTCAGGGAACAATCAGCCCCAGCATTTT	CASSSGNNQPQHF
NA	TRBV7-2	TRBJ1-1	TGTGCCAGCAGCCTGGGGGGGTGGGACACTGAAGCTTTCTTT	CASSLGGWDTEAFF
NA	TRBV6-1	TRBJ2-7	TGTGCCAGCAGTGAATGGCAGGATCTTACCTCCTACGAGCAGTACTTC	CASSEWQDLTSYEQYF
TRBD1	TRBV19	TRBJ2-7	TGTGCCAGTAGTTTCGCCGGGACAGGGAACTACGAGCAGTACTTC	CASSFAGTGNYEQYF
TRBD1	TRBV19	TRBJ2-1	TGTGCCAGTAGTATGAGGGACAGGAGCAATCAGGATGAGCAGTTCTTC	CASSMRDRSNQDEQFF
NA	TRBV4-3	TRBJ1-2	TGCGCCAGCAGCTGGGAGGGGACAAGAGGCTACACCTTC	CASSWEGTRGYTF
TRBD1	TRBV7-9	TRBJ2-7	TGTGCCAGCAGATCGACAGGGGGCGACTACGGCGAGCAGTACTTC	CASRSTGGDYGEQYF
TRBD1	TRBV30	TRBJ2-2	TGTGCCTGTTCACAGGGGGCGCTTTCCGGGGAGCTGTTTTTT	CACSQGALSGELFF
NA	TRBV7-3	TRBJ1-6	TGTGCCAGCAGCCGGAGTAGGAATTCACCCCTCCACTTT	CASSRSRNSPLHF
TRBD1	TRBV7-7	TRBJ2-5	TGTGCCAGCAGCCTGCAGGGGGAAGAGACCCAGTACTTC	CASSLQGEETQYF
NA	TRBV5-1	TRBJ2-3	TGCGCCAGCAGCTTGTCTCTATCCTCTAGCACAGATACGCAGTATTTT	CASSLSLSSSTDTQYF
NA	TRBV7-9	TRBJ2-7	TGTGCCAGCAGCTTTGGGGCGTTCTACGAGCAGTACTTC	CASSFGAFYEQYF
NA	TRBV6-6	TRBJ2-1	TGTGCCAGCAGTTACCCCGAGGATGAGCAGTTCTTC	CASSYPEDEQFF
NA	TRBV19	TRBJ1-2	TGTGCCAGTAGTATTCGGACAGCTCAAGCTAACTATGGCTACACCTTC	CASSIRTAQANYGYTF
TRBD1	TRBV15	TRBJ2-3	TGTGCCACCGAGAACAGGGGCCCAGATACGCAGTATTTT	CATENRGPDTQYF
TRBD2	TRBV4-2	TRBJ2-3	TGTGCCAGCAGCGTACGAACTAGCGGGGGGGAAGATACGCAGTATTTT	CASSVRTSGGEDTQYF
NA	TRBV5-1	TRBJ2-7	TGCGCCAGCCGGGGGGCCCGGGGGGAGAGCTCCTACGAGCAGTACTTC	CASRGARGESSYEQYF
TRBD1	TRBV27	TRBJ2-2	TGTGCCAGCAAGCAAATCGGACAGGCCACCGGGGAGCTGTTTTTT	CASKQIGQATGELFF
TRBD2	TRBV28	TRBJ2-7	TGTGCCAGCAGCACCATACTAGCGGGAGGGCCCAGCGAGCAGTACTTC	CASSTILAGGPSEQYF
NA	TRBV18	TRBJ1-2	TGTGCCAGCTCACCCATTAGTGGGGCAGGGCACGGCTACACCTTC	CASSPISGAGHGYTF
NA	TRBV7-2	TRBJ2-7	TGTGCCAGCAGGACAGGTAGTTACGAGCAGTACTTC	CASRTGSYEQYF
TRBD2	TRBV27	TRBJ2-7	TGTGCCAGCAGTTTAGTGGTTAGCGGGAGGCCTACCTACGAGCAGTACTTC	CASSLVVSGRPTYEQYF
TRBD2	TRBV19	TRBJ2-3	TGTGCCAGTAGTATTAGCGGGACTATGCGCACAGATACGCAGTATTTT	CASSISGTMRTDTQYF
TRBD1	TRBV19	TRBJ2-5	TGTGCCAGTAGGCTGACAGGGGTGGTATTGGAGACCCAGTACTTC	CASRLTGVVLETQYF
NA	TRBV7-6	TRBJ1-4	TGTGCCAGCAGCTTACAGGGCACGAATGAAAAACTGTTTTTT	CASSLQGTNEKLFF
TRBD1	TRBV5-6	TRBJ2-6	TGTGCCAGCAGCTTCACCCGGACAGGGACTGGGGCCAACGTCCTGACTTTC	CASSFTRTGTGANVLTF
NA	TRBV4-1	TRBJ2-3	TGCGCCAGCAGCCAAATAACTAGCCCAAGCACAGATACGCAGTATTTT	CASSQITSPSTDTQYF
TRBD2	TRBV5-1	TRBJ2-7	TGCGCCAGCAGCTTGTCGCCTAGCGGTAGCTACGAGCAGTACTTC	CASSLSPSGSYEQYF
NA	TRBV19	TRBJ1-3	TGTGCCAGTAGTATGCCCAGGGCGCAAGGAAACACCATATATTTT	CASSMPRAQGNTIYF
TRBD1	TRBV9	TRBJ2-7	TGTGCCAGCAGCCTAGGACAGGGGAGCTACGAGCAGTACTTC	CASSLGQGSYEQYF
NA	TRBV30	TRBJ1-5	TGTGCCTGGAGTGACGTTAGGGGGGGGAATCAGCCCCAGCATTTT	CAWSDVRGGNQPQHF
TRBD2	TRBV11-3	TRBJ2-3	TGTGCCAGCATGTGGGGACTAGCGGGAGAAGCAGATACGCAGTATTTT	CASMWGLAGEADTQYF
TRBD1	TRBV6-6	TRBJ2-1	TGTGCCAGCAGTTACCTGGGACAGGGGAGTAATGAGCAGTTCTTC	CASSYLGQGSNEQFF
NA	TRBV30	TRBJ2-7	TGTGCCTGGAGCCCGGGAAACGAGCAGTACTTC	CAWSPGNEQYF